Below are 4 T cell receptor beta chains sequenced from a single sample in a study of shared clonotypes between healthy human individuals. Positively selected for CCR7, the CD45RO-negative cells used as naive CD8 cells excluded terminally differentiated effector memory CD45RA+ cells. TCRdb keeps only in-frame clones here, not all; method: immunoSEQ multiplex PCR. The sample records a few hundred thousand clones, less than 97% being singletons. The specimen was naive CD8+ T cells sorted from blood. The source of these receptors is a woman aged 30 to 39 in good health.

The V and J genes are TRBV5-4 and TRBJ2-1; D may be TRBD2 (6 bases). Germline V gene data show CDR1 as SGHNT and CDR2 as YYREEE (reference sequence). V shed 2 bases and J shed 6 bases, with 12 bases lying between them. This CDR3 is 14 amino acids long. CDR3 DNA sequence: TGTGCCAGCAGCTTAGGGACTCCCCCCAATGAGCAGTTCTTC. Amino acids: CASSLGTPPNEQFF.

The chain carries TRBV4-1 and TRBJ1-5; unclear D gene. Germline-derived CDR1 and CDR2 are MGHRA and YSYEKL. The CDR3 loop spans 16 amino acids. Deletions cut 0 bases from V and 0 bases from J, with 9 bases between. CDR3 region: CASSQDLRVSNQPQHF. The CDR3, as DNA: TGCGCCAGCAGCCAAGATTTAAGGGTTAGCAATCAGCCCCAGCATTTT.

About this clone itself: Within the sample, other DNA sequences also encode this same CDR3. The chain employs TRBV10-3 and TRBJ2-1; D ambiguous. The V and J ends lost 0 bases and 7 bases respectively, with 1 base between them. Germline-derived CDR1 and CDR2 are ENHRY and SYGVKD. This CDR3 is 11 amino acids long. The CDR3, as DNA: TGTGCCATCAGTGAGTCAAATGAGCAGTTCTTC. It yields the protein CAISESNEQFF.

The CDR3 DNA follows: TGCAGCGGCCGGGGAGTGGAGACCCAGTACTTC. It encodes CSGRGVETQYF. The genes are TRBV29-1 and TRBJ2-5; D might be TRBD2 (5 bases). In germline, CDR1 is SQVTM, CDR2 ANQGSEA. The V gene lost 7 bases and the J gene lost 5 bases, with 11 bases spanning the gap. The CDR3 spans 11 residues.